Listed below are T cell receptor beta chains from one sample, sequenced in a study of cytomegalovirus exposure and HLA in healthy donors. Method: immunoSEQ multiplex PCR; TCRdb's copy keeps in-frame clones and lacks some. The data contain fewer than 200,000 clones, over 80% of them singletons. Input material: PBMCs. The receptor source for this set is a woman aged 45-59 years in good health and CMV-seropositive. The CDR3 runs from the conserved cysteine through the conserved F or W. Each record gives: CDR3 length, J gene, D gene, V gene, CDR3 protein. D genes are given only for firm matches.

length: 14; J: TRBJ1-1; D: TRBD1; V: TRBV6-1; CDR3: CASRVGQPNTEAFF
length: 16; J: TRBJ2-5; D: TRBD2; V: TRBV5-4; CDR3: CASSSSFRGVQETQYF
length: 12; J: TRBJ1-5; D: .; V: TRBV28; CDR3: CASSISNQPQHF
length: 14; J: TRBJ2-5; D: .; V: TRBV19; CDR3: CASSMVGAGETQYF
length: 18; J: TRBJ1-3; D: TRBD1; V: TRBV11-2; CDR3: CASSPRQGRGLSGNTIYF
length: 14; J: TRBJ1-6; D: .; V: TRBV2; CDR3: CASSGPQGGSPLHF
length: 13; J: TRBJ2-7; D: .; V: TRBV30; CDR3: CAWRRGRSYEQYF
length: 15; J: TRBJ2-7; D: .; V: TRBV7-9; CDR3: CASSLQGLPGYEQYF
length: 16; J: TRBJ2-7; D: TRBD2; V: TRBV4-1; CDR3: CASSQDPGRGNHEQYF
length: 15; J: TRBJ1-1; D: TRBD1; V: TRBV7-9; CDR3: CASSLPGQGYTEAFF
length: 11; J: TRBJ2-3; D: .; V: TRBV20-1; CDR3: CSARATDTQYF
length: 14; J: TRBJ2-2; D: .; V: TRBV6-1; CDR3: CASSGGWGTGELFF
length: 15; J: TRBJ2-6; D: .; V: TRBV30; CDR3: CAWRGLGSGANVLTF
length: 15; J: TRBJ2-1; D: TRBD2; V: TRBV6-5; CDR3: CASSTSGGGHNEQFF
length: 14; J: TRBJ1-5; D: TRBD1; V: TRBV27; CDR3: CASSFTGDNQPQHF
length: 16; J: TRBJ1-4; D: TRBD1; V: TRBV5-6; CDR3: CASSPTGGRTNEKLFF
length: 17; J: TRBJ2-3; D: TRBD2; V: TRBV5-1; CDR3: CASSLPGTSGRADTQYF
length: 13; J: TRBJ2-2; D: .; V: TRBV19; CDR3: CASSVQAGGELFF
length: 18; J: TRBJ2-2; D: TRBD2; V: TRBV5-4; CDR3: CASSPGGAGGRGTGELFF
length: 15; J: TRBJ2-3; D: TRBD2; V: TRBV10-3; CDR3: CAIRASGTSTDTQYF
length: 14; J: TRBJ1-1; D: TRBD1; V: TRBV5-4; CDR3: CASSRPQGDTEAFF
length: 13; J: TRBJ1-1; D: .; V: TRBV28; CDR3: CAVHGRGNTEAFF
length: 17; J: TRBJ2-1; D: .; V: TRBV4-3; CDR3: CASSQGRPTAGYNEQFF
length: 16; J: TRBJ1-4; D: .; V: TRBV5-4; CDR3: CASSQGQSATNEKLFF
length: 15; J: TRBJ2-3; D: .; V: TRBV30; CDR3: CAWRRGYSSTDTQYF
length: 18; J: TRBJ2-3; D: TRBD2; V: TRBV10-3; CDR3: CAISEGRKAGGSADTQYF
length: 13; J: .; D: TRBD1; V: TRBV19; CDR3: CASSWTGLHEQYF
length: 17; J: TRBJ2-5; D: TRBD1; V: TRBV5-4; CDR3: CASSSDPDRALQETQYF
length: 14; J: TRBJ1-5; D: TRBD1; V: TRBV30; CDR3: CAWRGQGINQPQHF
length: 14; J: TRBJ2-2; D: .; V: TRBV7-3; CDR3: CASSLSRDTGELFF
length: 15; J: TRBJ1-2; D: .; V: TRBV4-3; CDR3: CASSRNTGTNYGYTF
length: 13; J: TRBJ2-7; D: TRBD2; V: TRBV5-1; CDR3: CASMGLASYEQYF
length: 16; J: TRBJ1-3; D: .; V: TRBV4-1; CDR3: CASSQGRGQRGNTIYF
length: 13; J: TRBJ2-1; D: TRBD2; V: TRBV11-2; CDR3: CSCASGSYNEQFF
length: 14; J: TRBJ2-1; D: TRBD2; V: TRBV7-2; CDR3: CASSLVAGDNEQFF
length: 15; J: TRBJ2-7; D: .; V: TRBV5-6; CDR3: CASSPLLQGRNEQYF
length: 17; J: TRBJ2-7; D: TRBD2; V: TRBV4-2; CDR3: CASSQTWGGVYTHEQYF
length: 14; J: TRBJ2-7; D: .; V: TRBV27; CDR3: CASSLTGFPYEQYF
length: 15; J: TRBJ2-1; D: .; V: TRBV4-3; CDR3: CASSQDSVSYNEQFF
length: 16; J: TRBJ1-4; D: .; V: TRBV5-6; CDR3: CASSLGRATTNEKLFF
length: 15; J: TRBJ1-2; D: .; V: TRBV9; CDR3: CASSVEGRGNYGYTF
length: 13; J: TRBJ1-2; D: .; V: TRBV7-2; CDR3: CASSQTGPYGYTF
length: 16; J: TRBJ2-1; D: TRBD2; V: TRBV2; CDR3: CASSHAPASGYNEQFF
length: 17; J: TRBJ1-1; D: TRBD1; V: TRBV14; CDR3: CASSQEHDRGYDTEAFF
length: 15; J: TRBJ2-7; D: .; V: TRBV11-3; CDR3: CASSGGGAGSGEQYF
length: 19; J: TRBJ1-2; D: .; V: TRBV5-5; CDR3: CASSLEGKRTTPLNYGYTF
length: 13; J: TRBJ1-2; D: TRBD1; V: TRBV30; CDR3: CAWDRGSNYGYTF
length: 14; J: TRBJ2-7; D: .; V: TRBV7-2; CDR3: CASSLAGGSYEQYF